The next 3 T cell receptor beta chains were all read from a single sample in a study of blood T cell repertoires in COVID-19 (dated by TCRdb to about 2020). Library method: the immunoSEQ multiplex PCR assay. What TCRdb holds here is the immuneACCESS table cut down to in-frame rearrangements. Part of the clones is not present; checked against another copy, under half of the missing clones reflect an unresolved V gene, and the others are unexplained. A total of 150,000 to 200,000 clones appear in this sample, around 82% of them only once. The biggest ten clones account for about 2.7% of the sample. Sequencing used peripheral blood. Every receptor here comes from a human donor with acute or convalescent COVID-19. The donor label of this sample is uncertain.

This chain uses TRBV6-5 with TRBJ1-6; 9 bases are a match to TRBD1. The CDR3 consists of 14 residues. V dropped 6 bases and J dropped 7; count of bases not matched to a gene: 4. CDR1 and CDR2 from the germline V gene are MNHEY and SVGAGI. CDR3: CASRGTGQNSPLHF. As DNA, the CDR3 is TGTGCCAGCAGGGGGACAGGGCAAAATTCACCCCTCCACTTT.

In regard to this clone: Additional DNA sequences in this sample encode the identical CDR3. The rearrangement uses TRBV30 and TRBJ2-3, with D perhaps TRBD2 (5 bases). The CDR3 is made up of 14 amino acids. V was cut by 1 base and J by 2 bases, with 10 bases left in between. The V gene's germline CDR1 is GTSNPN and CDR2 SVGIG (reference sequence). CDR3 region: CAWSGSGFTDTQYF. CDR3 in DNA: TGTGCCTGGAGTGGAAGCGGTTTCACAGATACGCAGTATTTT.

The V call is TRBV5-6, the J call TRBJ1-3, with 9 bases that match TRBD1. The CDR3 covers 16 residues. The germline CDR1 and CDR2 sequences are SGHDT and YYEEEE. Germline trimming cut 4 bases from V and 4 bases from J; bases unmatched to any gene: 9. The DNA of the CDR3 is TGTGCCAGCAGCGCGGACAGGGGATTGATGGGAAACACCATATATTTT. Amino acid sequence: CASSADRGLMGNTIYF.